One sample yielded the 12 T cell receptor beta chains listed below, sequenced in a study of T cell clones after liver transplantation. Clones were sequenced by immunoSEQ multiplex PCR, and TCRdb holds only the in-frame ones, with some missing. The data show roughly 100,000 clones, roughly 80% seen once. The sequencing here drew on CD4+ T cells from blood, taken around 50 months after liver transplant. All receptors derive from a human patient who received a liver transplant. The graft donor may have contributed some T cells.

This chain connects TRBV11-1 to TRBJ2-1; possible D gene TRBD1, 5 bases. Deletions cut 2 bases from V and 4 bases from J, with 9 bases between. The CDR3 is 14 amino acids. From germline, CDR1 is SGHAT and CDR2 FQDESV (reference sequence). CDR3 DNA: TGTGCCAGCAGCTTAAGTCAGGGATACAATGAGCAGTTCTTC. Amino acid sequence: CASSLSQGYNEQFF.

V and J are TRBV4-1 and TRBJ2-5; weak D call: TRBD1 (6 bases). Germline V CDR1 and CDR2: MGHRA, YSYEKL. Trimming took 1 base from V and 3 from J, leaving 9 bases between them. This CDR3 contains 14 residues. CDR3 in amino acids: CASSQANREETQYF. The CDR3 DNA is TGCGCCAGCAGCCAAGCCAACAGGGAAGAGACCCAGTACTTC.

This clone was recorded only once. This chain joins TRBV5-1 and TRBJ2-1; D tentatively fits TRBD1 or TRBD2 (7 bases each). From germline, CDR1 is SGHRS and CDR2 YFSETQ. The CDR3 extends over 17 amino acids. The V gene lost 9 bases and the J gene lost 0 bases, with 22 bases spanning the gap. The CDR3 nucleotides read TGCGCCATCGGGGGAGGGGGCTTTCTCATCTCCTACAATGAGCAGTTCTTC. This codes for CAIGGGGFLISYNEQFF.

In this sample, this clone turned up a few times. The CDR3 is CASSFSLGGTGNTIYF. The CDR3 coding sequence is TGTGCCAGCAGCTTTTCCCTAGGGGGCACTGGAAACACCATATATTTT. V and J are TRBV7-9 and TRBJ1-3; 7 positions match TRBD1. Germline V lookup: CDR1 SEHNR, CDR2 FQNEAQ (reference sequence). Unmatched junction bases numbered 7, after V lost 3 bases and J lost 2 bases. This CDR3 comprises 16 residues.

The rearrangement uses TRBV4-2 and TRBJ2-7; no definite D call. The CDR3 is 12 residues long. V lost 1 base and J lost 2, with 3 bases in between. The germline gives CDR1 LGHNA, CDR2 YNFKEQ. The CDR3 bases are TGTGCCAGCAGCCAAGTCCCCTACGAGCAGTACTTC. Residues: CASSQVPYEQYF.

The V call is TRBV29-1, the J call TRBJ1-2; TRBD1 aligns across 7 bases. V shed 6 bases and J 5 bases; nucleotides not matched to a gene: 6. Germline loops: CDR1 SQVTM, CDR2 ANQGSEA. This CDR3 is built from 12 residues. As DNA, the CDR3 is TGCAGCGTCGCACAGGGGCGGTATGGCTACACCTTC. Its translation: CSVAQGRYGYTF.

The J gene is TRBJ1-4, the V gene TRBV5-4; 8 positions match TRBD1. The CDR3 is 16 residues long. Germline trimming cut 4 bases from V and 7 bases from J; bases unmatched to any gene: 12. CDR1 is SGHNT and CDR2 is YYREEE in the germline V gene (reference sequence). CDR3 nucleotide sequence: TGTGCCAGCAGCAAGGGACAGGCTTTATTGGGTGAAAAACTGTTTTTT. Its protein is CASSKGQALLGEKLFF. Supplemented by reference TRBV5-4 and TRBJ1-4, the full variable domain reads ETGVTQSPTHLIKTRGQQVTLRCSSQSGHNTVSWYQQALGQGPQFIFQYYREEENGRGNFPPRFSGLQFPNYSSELNVNALELDDSALYLCASSKGQALLGEKLFFGSGTQLSVL.

V and J are TRBV5-1 and TRBJ2-1; 12 positions match TRBD2. Per germline, CDR1 SGHRS and CDR2 YFSETQ. The V and J ends lost 3 bases and 6 bases, in that order; junction bases with no gene match: 13. The CDR3 spans 18 residues. The CDR3 DNA is TGCGCCAGCAGCTGGAGGGGGTTGACTAGCGGGAGAGGCAATGAGCAGTTCTTC. Protein: CASSWRGLTSGRGNEQFF.

Written as DNA, the CDR3 is TGTGCCAGCAGCAGGGGGACCGGGGAGCTGTTTTTT. Translated, it gives CASSRGTGELFF. V usage is TRBV7-9 and J usage is TRBJ2-2; TRBD1 is a possible D gene (6 bases). CDR3 length: 12 amino acids. The germline V and J ends were trimmed by 5 bases and 5 bases, with 6 bases remaining between them. The germline gives CDR1 SEHNR, CDR2 FQNEAQ (reference sequence).

The CDR3 bases are TGTGCCAGTACCGACAGGGTTGCTCAGCCCCAGCATTTT. This codes for CASTDRVAQPQHF. The rearrangement uses TRBV6-6 and TRBJ1-5; 7 positions agree with TRBD1. V dropped 9 bases and J dropped 6; count of bases not matched to a gene: 8. Germline lookup yields CDR1 MNHNY and CDR2 SVGAGI (reference sequence). The CDR3 contains 13 residues.

V is TRBV9 and J is TRBJ1-2, with D perhaps matching TRBD1 (5 bases). Germline V gene lookup returns CDR1 SGDLS and CDR2 YYNGEE. V lost 0 bases, J lost 0 bases, and 12 bases lay in between. The CDR3 contains 16 residues. The CDR3 spells CASSVAGATTNYGYTF. In nucleotides, the CDR3 is TGTGCCAGCAGCGTAGCTGGGGCGACCACTAACTATGGCTACACCTTC. Together with reference TRBV9 and TRBJ1-2, the CDR3 gives the full variable domain: DSGVTQTPKHLITATGQRVTLRCSPRSGDLSVYWYQQSLDQGLQFLIQYYNGEERAKGNILERFSAQQFPDLHSELNLSSLELGDSALYFCASSVAGATTNYGYTFGSGTRLTVV.

The DNA for the CDR3 is TGTGCCAGCAGCCTGGGACAGGCGCTGACCTTC. Translating it yields CASSLGQALTF. The chain recombines TRBV7-8 with TRBJ1-2, with 8 nucleotides matching TRBD1. This CDR3 spans 11 amino acids. Germline V CDR1 and CDR2: SGHVS, FQNEAQ. With 5 bases clipped from V and 14 bases from J, the junction kept 7 bases outside the gene matches.